The source of this T cell receptor beta chain is a study of blood T cell repertoires in COVID-19. Across the study: Samples taken during acute and convalescent COVID-19 were collected in the United States, Italy and Spain. T cells, B-cell-depleted T cells, or PBMCs provided the cDNA or gDNA that served as material.

The participants were between about 18 and 95 years old and came from 24 US areas. Per the original data handling: Estimated nucleated cell counts came from reference gene primer amplification. Using immunoSEQ multiplex PCR, the repertoire was profiled, and TCRdb retains in-frame clones only, with some absent. V and J calls and clone size are given by that table; D and trimming were obtained from the DNA. Altogether approximately 300,000 clones are present, roughly 89% being singletons, with the ten largest covering roughly 5%. This CDR3 has 18 amino acids. V lost 4 bases to trimming and J lost 3 bases; unmatched junction nucleotides: 8. The germline gives CDR1 LNHDA, CDR2 SQIVND (reference sequence).

The rearrangement joins TRBV19 to TRBJ2-1; TRBD2 aligns across 14 bases. The sequence was obtained from a man aged 60 to 75 who had recovered from COVID-19. The sample comprised PBMCs or T cells enriched from blood (not recorded which). The CDR3 here is CASSTQGLAGDYYNEQFF. The CDR3 DNA sequence: TGTGCCAGTAGTACCCAGGGACTAGCGGGAGATTACTACAATGAGCAGTTCTTC.